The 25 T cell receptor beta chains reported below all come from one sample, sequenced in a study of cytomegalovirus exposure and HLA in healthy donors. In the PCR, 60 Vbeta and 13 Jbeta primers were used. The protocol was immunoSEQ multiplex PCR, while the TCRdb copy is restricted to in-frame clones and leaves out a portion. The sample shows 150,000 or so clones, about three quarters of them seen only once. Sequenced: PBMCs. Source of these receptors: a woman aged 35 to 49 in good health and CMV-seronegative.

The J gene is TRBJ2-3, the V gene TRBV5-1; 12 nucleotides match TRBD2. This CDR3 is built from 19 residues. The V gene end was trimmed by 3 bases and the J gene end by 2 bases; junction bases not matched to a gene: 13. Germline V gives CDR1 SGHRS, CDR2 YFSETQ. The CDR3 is CASSSGLAGGNPTTDTQYF. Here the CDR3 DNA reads TGCGCCAGCAGCTCAGGGCTAGCGGGGGGGAATCCGACCACAGATACGCAGTATTTT.

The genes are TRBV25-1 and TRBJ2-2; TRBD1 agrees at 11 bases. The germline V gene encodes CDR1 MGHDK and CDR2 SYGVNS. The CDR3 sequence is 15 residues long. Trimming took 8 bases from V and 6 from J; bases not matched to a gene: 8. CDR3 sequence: CASGRTGGIPGELFF. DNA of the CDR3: TGTGCCAGCGGGAGGACAGGGGGCATCCCCGGGGAGCTGTTTTTT.

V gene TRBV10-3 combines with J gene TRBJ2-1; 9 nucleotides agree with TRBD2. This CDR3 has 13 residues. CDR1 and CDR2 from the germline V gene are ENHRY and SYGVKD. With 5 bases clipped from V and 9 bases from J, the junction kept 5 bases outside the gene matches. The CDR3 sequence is CAISRTSEGEQFF. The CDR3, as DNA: TGTGCCATCAGTAGGACTAGCGAAGGTGAGCAGTTCTTC.

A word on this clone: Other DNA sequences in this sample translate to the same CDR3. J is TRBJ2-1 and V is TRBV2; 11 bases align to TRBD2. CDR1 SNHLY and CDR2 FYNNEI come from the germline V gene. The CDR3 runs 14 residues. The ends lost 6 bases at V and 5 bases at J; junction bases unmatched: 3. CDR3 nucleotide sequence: TGTGCCAGCAGGGGGACTAGCGGTAACAATGAGCAGTTCTTC. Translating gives CASRGTSGNNEQFF.

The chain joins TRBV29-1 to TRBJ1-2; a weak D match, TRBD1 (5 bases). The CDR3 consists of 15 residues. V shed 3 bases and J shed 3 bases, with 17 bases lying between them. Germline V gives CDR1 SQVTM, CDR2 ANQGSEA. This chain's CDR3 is CSVDAVDSWHYGYTF. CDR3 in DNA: TGCAGCGTTGACGCTGTTGACAGTTGGCACTATGGCTACACCTTC.

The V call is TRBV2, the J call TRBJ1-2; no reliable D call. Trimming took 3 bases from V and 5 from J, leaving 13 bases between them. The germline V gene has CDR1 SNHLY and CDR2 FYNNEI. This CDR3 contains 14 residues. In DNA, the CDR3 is TGTGCCAGCAGTGATGGGCCCCAGGTGTATGGCTACACCTTC. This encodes CASSDGPQVYGYTF.

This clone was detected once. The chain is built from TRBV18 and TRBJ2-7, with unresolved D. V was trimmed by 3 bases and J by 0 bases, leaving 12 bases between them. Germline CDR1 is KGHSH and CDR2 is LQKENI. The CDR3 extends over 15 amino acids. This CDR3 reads CASSPDSPGSYEQYF. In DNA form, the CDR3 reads TGTGCCAGCTCACCCGACTCTCCTGGCTCCTACGAGCAGTACTTC.

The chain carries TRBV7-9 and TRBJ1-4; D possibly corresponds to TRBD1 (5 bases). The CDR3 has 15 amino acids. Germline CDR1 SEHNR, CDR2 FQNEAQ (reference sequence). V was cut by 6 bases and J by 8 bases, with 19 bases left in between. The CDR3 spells CASRPVRGSGEKLFF. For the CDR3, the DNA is TGTGCCAGCAGACCGGTTCGGGGGTCAGGGGAAAAACTGTTTTTT.

The CDR3 loop reads CASSSTGGANTEAFF. The CDR3 bases are TGTGCCAGCTCAAGTACAGGGGGTGCGAACACTGAAGCTTTCTTT. The chain couples TRBV18 to TRBJ1-1, with 8 bases lining up with TRBD1. The CDR3 contains 15 residues. Losses at the gene ends were 5 bases for V and 1 base for J; bases not matched to a gene: 6. The germline V gene has CDR1 KGHSH and CDR2 LQKENI. Based on the CDR3 plus reference TRBV18 and TRBJ1-1, the full variable domain is NAGVMQNPRHLVRRRGQEARLRCSPMKGHSHVYWYRQLPEEGLKFMVYLQKENIIDESGMPKERFSAEFPKEGPSILRIQQVVRGDSAAYFCASSSTGGANTEAFFGQGTRLTVV.

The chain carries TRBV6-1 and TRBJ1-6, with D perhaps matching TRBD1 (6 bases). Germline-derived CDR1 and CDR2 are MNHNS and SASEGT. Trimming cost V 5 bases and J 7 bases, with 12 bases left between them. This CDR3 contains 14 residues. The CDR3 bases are TGTGCCAGCAGTATAGGACAGTCAAATTCACCCCTCCACTTT. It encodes CASSIGQSNSPLHF.

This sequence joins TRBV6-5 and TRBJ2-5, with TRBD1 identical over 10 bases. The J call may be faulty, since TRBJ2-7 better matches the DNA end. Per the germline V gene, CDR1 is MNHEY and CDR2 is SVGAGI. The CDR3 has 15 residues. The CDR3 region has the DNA TGTGCCAGCAGTTACTCCGGGACAGGGGCTCACGAGCAGTACTTC. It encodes CASSYSGTGAHEQYF.

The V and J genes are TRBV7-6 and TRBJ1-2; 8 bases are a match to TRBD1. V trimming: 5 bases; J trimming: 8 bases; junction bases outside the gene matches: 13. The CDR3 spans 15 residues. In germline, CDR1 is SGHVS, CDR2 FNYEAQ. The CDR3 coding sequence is TGTGCCAGCAGCGGGGGCAGGCATGGACAGGGCGGCTACACCTTC. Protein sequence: CASSGGRHGQGGYTF.

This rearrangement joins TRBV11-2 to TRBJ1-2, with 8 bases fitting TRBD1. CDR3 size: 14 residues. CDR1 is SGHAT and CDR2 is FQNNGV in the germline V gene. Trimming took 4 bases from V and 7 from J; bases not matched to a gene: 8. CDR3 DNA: TGTGCCAGCAGCTCCGCCCGGACAGGGTCTGGCTACACCTTC. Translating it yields CASSSARTGSGYTF.

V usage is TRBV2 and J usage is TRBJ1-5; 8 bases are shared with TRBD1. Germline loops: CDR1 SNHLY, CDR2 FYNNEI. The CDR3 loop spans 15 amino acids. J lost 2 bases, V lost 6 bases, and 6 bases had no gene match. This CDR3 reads CASSRQGAGNQPQHF. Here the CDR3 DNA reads TGTGCCAGCAGCCGCCAGGGGGCAGGCAATCAGCCCCAGCATTTT.

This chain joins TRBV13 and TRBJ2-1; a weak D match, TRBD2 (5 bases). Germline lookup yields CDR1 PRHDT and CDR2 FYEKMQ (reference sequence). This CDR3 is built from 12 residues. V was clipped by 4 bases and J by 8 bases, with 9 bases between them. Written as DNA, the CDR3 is TGTGCCAGCAGCTCAGGACTCGATGAGCAGTTCTTC. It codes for CASSSGLDEQFF.

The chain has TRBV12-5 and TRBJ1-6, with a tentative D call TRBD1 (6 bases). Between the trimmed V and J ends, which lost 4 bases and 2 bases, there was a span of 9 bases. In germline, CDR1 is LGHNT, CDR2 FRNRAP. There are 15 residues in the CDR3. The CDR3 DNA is TGTGCTAGTGGTTACAGGGATGCCTATAATTCACCCCTCCACTTT. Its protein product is CASGYRDAYNSPLHF.

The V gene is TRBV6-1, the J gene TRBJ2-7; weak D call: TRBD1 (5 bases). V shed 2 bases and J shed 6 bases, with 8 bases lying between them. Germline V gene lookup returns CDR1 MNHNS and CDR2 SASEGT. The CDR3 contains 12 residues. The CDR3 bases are TGTGCCAGCAGTGAAACAGGTGGCGAGCAGTACTTC. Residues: CASSETGGEQYF.

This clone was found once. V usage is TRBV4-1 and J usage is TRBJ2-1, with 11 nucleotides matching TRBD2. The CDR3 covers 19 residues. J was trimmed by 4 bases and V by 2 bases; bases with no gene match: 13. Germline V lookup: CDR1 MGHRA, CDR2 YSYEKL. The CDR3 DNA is TGCGCCAGCAGCCAATTTGGGACTAGCGGCCTTTTTATTTACAATGAGCAGTTCTTC. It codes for CASSQFGTSGLFIYNEQFF.

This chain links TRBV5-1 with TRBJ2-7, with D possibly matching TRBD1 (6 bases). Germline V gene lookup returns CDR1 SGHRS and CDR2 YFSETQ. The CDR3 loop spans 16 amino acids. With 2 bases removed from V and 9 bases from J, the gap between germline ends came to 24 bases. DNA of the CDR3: TGCGCCAGCAGCTTAACCGTTGACCCCAGGGGTCTCGGGCAGTACTTC. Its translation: CASSLTVDPRGLGQYF.

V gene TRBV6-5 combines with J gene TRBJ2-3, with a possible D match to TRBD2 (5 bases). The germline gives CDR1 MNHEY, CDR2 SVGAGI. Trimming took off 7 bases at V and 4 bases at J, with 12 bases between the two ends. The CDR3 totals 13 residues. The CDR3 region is CASTSGWADTQYF. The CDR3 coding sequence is TGTGCCAGCACCTCGGGGTGGGCAGATACGCAGTATTTT.

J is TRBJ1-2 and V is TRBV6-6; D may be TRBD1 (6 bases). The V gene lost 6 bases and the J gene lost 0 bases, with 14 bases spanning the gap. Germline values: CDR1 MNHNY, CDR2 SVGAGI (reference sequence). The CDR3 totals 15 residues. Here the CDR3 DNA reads TGTGCCAGCAGATCACACGACAGGACTAACTATGGCTACACCTTC. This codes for CASRSHDRTNYGYTF.

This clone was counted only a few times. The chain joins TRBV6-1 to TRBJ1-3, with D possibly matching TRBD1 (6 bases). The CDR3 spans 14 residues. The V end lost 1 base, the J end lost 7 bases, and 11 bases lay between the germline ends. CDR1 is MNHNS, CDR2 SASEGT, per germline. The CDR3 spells CASSEGDKHNTIYF. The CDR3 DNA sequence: TGTGCCAGCAGTGAAGGGGACAAGCATAACACCATATATTTT.

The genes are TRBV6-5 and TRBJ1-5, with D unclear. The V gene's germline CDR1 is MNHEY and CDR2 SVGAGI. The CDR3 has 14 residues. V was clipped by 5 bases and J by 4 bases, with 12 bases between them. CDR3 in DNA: TGTGCCAGCAGTCTGGAGGGCGGGAATCAGCCCCAGCATTTT. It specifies CASSLEGGNQPQHF.

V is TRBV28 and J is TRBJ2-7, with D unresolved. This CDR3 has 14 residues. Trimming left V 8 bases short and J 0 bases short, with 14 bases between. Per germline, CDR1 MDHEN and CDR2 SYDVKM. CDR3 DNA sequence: TGTGCCAGCTCCGCCTCTGGCACCTCCTACGAGCAGTACTTC. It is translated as CASSASGTSYEQYF.

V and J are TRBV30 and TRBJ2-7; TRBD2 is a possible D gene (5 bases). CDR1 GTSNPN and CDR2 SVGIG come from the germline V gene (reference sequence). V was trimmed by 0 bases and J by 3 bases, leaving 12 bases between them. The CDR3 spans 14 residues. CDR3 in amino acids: CAWSVRERGYEQYF. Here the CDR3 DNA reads TGTGCCTGGAGTGTACGAGAACGGGGCTACGAGCAGTACTTC.